This T cell receptor (beta chain) was sequenced for a study of shared clonotypes between healthy human individuals (dated by TCRdb to the early 2020s). Turning to the overall study: The cohort included three men and a couple of women between 18 and 49 years of age. Per donor, three plates each were used for CD4 naive and CD4 memory, two for CD8 naive, and one for CD8 memory. The study deeply sequenced blood TCR repertoires of several healthy adults to estimate repertoire size and the extent of clonotype sharing between individuals. Libraries were prepared and TCR repertoires were sequenced by different laboratories using diverse techniques, in order to increase sequencing depth and limit assay-specific biases. Each donor's leukapheresis produced roughly between roughly 0.85 and 10 billion PBMCs. General study outcomes and caveats: Pairwise subsampling led to the expectation that sequencing depth would affect the degree of clonotype sharing among donors. Only blood was sampled, and tissue TCR repertoires likely differ from those in blood. Because the study included a small number of donors, the genetic and exposure-history diversity represented was limited. Clonotypes shared by all four sorted-subset donors showed higher generation probabilities than non-shared clonotypes. Even with the large sequencing depth, rarefaction of the sorted-subset datasets indicated that sequencing was incomplete. Around 5% of naive CD4, 3.5% of naive CD8, 2.3% of memory CD4, and over 0.35% of memory CD8 clonotypes were shared across four donors. Estimated clonotype richness was generally larger for naive than for memory subsets.

Healthy HIV-negative adults with no recently reported acute infections or vaccinations were included as donors. Every donor was a Caucasian adult living in Nashville, Tennessee, USA. CD4+ T cells were enriched by magnetic negative selection, after which naive cells were positively selected on CD45RA and the negative fraction was taken as the memory subset. Blood was collected by leukapheresis, and PBMCs were isolated by Ficoll-Histopaque density gradient centrifugation and then cryopreserved in liquid nitrogen vapor phase. Analytical flow cytometry was used to check the purity and quantity of every magnetically sorted T cell population. Genomic DNA was isolated from each sorted fraction and quantified by UV absorbance on a Nanodrop 2000c. Remarks on this clone: This clone's antigen is unknown. The sample holds no much larger clone one base away, and base qualities are not on file.

TCR CDR3 regions were amplified from genomic DNA by multiplex PCR using the deep immunoSEQ assay. Extracted genomic DNA from each cell subset was spread evenly across all wells of several immunoSEQ 96-well plates, with each plate serving as a replicate. For sorted subsets, 150 to 250 ng of genomic DNA, equivalent to tens of thousands of T cell genomes, went into each replicate PCR. The purified libraries were quantified using a Qubit 3.0 fluorometer, sized with a Bioanalyzer 2100, and then quantified again using the KAPA Library Quantification kit. Each immunoSEQ 96-well plate was sequenced on its own single-read 150-cycle Illumina NextSeq 550 flow cell. The authors' pipeline ran thus. The immunoSEQ output contained only junctional sequences without quality scores, so filtering could not match that applied to full-length reads. Sequences were annotated with PyIR, a Python wrapper for IgBLAST v1.9, and V/J genes and CDR3 were assigned using IMGT germline references. Reads were removed for weak V/J assignments (E-value above 1e-6), missing CDR3, stop codons, out-of-frame junctions, or ambiguous translated residues. V3J clonotypes were defined as sequences sharing an identical inferred V gene, J gene, and CDR3 amino acid sequence. To compute the percentage overlap between repertoires, the number of shared unique clonotypes was divided by the size of the smaller repertoire. Three approaches were used to assess repertoire richness: RTK rarefaction, the Chao1 estimator, and Recon v2.1 estimates of unobserved clonotypes. OLGA was used to compute generation probabilities for all TCRbeta clonotypes that the gDNA method yielded from a handful of donors. Sourced from immuneACCESS, this table was stored by TCRdb with only in-frame sequences that have V and J called. A share of the clones is absent; for the studies checked, an unresolved V gene accounts for under half, and the remainder has no known explanation. From that table come the V and J calls and clone size; the DNA was used to work out D and trimming. The sample includes about 2.4 million clones, with approximately 90% observed a single time. In total, the top ten clones hold under 0.15% of the sample.

V loses 4 bases of germline sequence and J loses 6 bases, and the interval between the two ends is 11 bases. The CDR3 sequence holds 13 residues, the cysteine and phenylalanine included. This entry keeps only the CDR3 DNA: 39 bases, framed from base 1. The germline V gene provides CDR1 SGHDT and CDR2 YYEEEE. The receptor chain draws on TRBV5-6 and TRBJ1-5; TRBD1 is a weak D gene call, 6 bases matching. The clonotype was recovered from a man aged 18 to 35 in good health. The sample comprised naive CD4+ T cells sorted from blood. In the paper's terms, the cell subset or site label means: CD45RA+ positively selected. The CDR3 region has the sequence CASSPQGFQPQHF. The nucleotide sequence is given as TGTGCCAGCAGCCCACAGGGTTTTCAGCCCCAGCATTTT.